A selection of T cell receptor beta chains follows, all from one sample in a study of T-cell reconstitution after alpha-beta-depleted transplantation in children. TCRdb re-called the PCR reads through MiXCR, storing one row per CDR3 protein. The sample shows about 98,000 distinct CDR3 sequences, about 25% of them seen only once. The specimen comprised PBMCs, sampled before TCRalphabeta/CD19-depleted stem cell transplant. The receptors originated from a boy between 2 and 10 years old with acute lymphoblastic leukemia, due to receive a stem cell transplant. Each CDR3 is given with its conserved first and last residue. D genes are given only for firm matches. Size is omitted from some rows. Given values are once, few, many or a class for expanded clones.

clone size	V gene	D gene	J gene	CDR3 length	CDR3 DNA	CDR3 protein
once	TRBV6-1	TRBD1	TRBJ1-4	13	TGTGCCAGCAGTAGGGGGACAGGGGAGAAACTGTTTTTT	CASSRGTGEKLFF
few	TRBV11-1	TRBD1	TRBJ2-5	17	TGTGCCAGCAGCTTACGCCGGGGACAGGGTTTTGGGGAGACCCAGTACTTC	CASSLRRGQGFGETQYF
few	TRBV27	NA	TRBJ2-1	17	TGTGCCAGCAGTTTCTTCACAAATAAGCGGACCTACAATGAGCAGTTCTTC	CASSFFTNKRTYNEQFF
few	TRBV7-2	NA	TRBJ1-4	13	TGTGCCAGCAGGCCGAGCGGAACGGGAAAACTGTTTTTT	CASRPSGTGKLFF
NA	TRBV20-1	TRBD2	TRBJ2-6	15	TGCAGTGCAAACTCGGGAGGGGCTGGGGCCAACGTCCTGACTTTC	CSANSGGAGANVLTF
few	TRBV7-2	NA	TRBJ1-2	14	TGTGCCAGCAGCCCCAGCGACAGGTTAATTGGCTACACCTTC	CASSPSDRLIGYTF
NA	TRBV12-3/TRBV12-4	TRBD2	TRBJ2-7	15	TGTGCCAGCAGATCTAGCGGAGGGTCCCCCTACGAGCAGTACTTC	CASRSSGGSPYEQYF
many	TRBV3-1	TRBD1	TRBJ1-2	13	TGTGCCAGCAGCTCCGGGACAGGGCTTGGCTACACCTTC	CASSSGTGLGYTF
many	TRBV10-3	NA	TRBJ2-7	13	TGTGCCATCAGTGTGAGCCTCGGGGACGAGCAGTACTTC	CAISVSLGDEQYF
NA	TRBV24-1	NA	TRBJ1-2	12	TGTGCCACAGCGGACAGTAACTATGGCTACACCTTC	CATADSNYGYTF
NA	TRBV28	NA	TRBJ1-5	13	TGTGCCAGCAGCGAGACAGTAAATCAGCCCCAGCATTTT	CASSETVNQPQHF
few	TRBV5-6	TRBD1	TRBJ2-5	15	TGTGCCAGCAGCCTGGGACAGGGGGTTCAAGAGACCCAGTACTTC	CASSLGQGVQETQYF
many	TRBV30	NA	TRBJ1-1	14	TGTGCCTGGAGTTCTGGGCAGTTGAACACTGAAGCTTTCTTT	CAWSSGQLNTEAFF
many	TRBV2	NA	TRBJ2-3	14	TGTGCCAGCAGTCATTTGGACATAAAGGATACGCAGTATTTT	CASSHLDIKDTQYF
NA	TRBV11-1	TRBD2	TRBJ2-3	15	TGTGCCAGCAGTTCCGGACTAGCTCACACAGATACGCAGTATTTT	CASSSGLAHTDTQYF
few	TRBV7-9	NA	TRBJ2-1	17	TGTGCCAGCAGCTTAGGAAGGATCCGATTAACTGCCGATGAGCAGTTCTTC	CASSLGRIRLTADEQFF
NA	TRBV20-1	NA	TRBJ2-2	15	TGCAGTGCTCTTGCGCTCAGGGGTGACACCGGGGAGCTGTTTTTT	CSALALRGDTGELFF
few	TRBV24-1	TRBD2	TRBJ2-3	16	TGTGCCACCAGACCTACTAGCGGGGGGTACACAGATACGCAGTATTTT	CATRPTSGGYTDTQYF
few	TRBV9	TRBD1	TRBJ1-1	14	TGTGCCAGCAGCCAAACAGGGGAATCCACTGAAGCTTTCTTT	CASSQTGESTEAFF
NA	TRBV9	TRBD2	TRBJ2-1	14	TGTGCCAGCAGCGTGATAGCGGGCTGGGATGAGCAGTTCTTC	CASSVIAGWDEQFF
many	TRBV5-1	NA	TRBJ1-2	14	TGCGCCAGCAGCTTAGACGGTGCTAACTATGGCTACACCTTC	CASSLDGANYGYTF
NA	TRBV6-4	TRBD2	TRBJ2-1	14	TGTGCCAGCGCGTCCACGGGGGGGCTCGGTGAGCAGTTCTTC	CASASTGGLGEQFF
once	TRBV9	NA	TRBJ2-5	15	TGTGCCAGCAGCGGAGGAGGGAGGAGCCAAGAGACCCAGTACTTC	CASSGGGRSQETQYF
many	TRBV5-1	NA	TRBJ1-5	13	TGCGCCAGCAGCTTGGAAGTCGATCAGCCCCAGCATTTT	CASSLEVDQPQHF
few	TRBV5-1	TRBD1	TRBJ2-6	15	TGCGCCAGCAGAGTACAGGGGACTGGGGCCAACGTCCTGACTTTC	CASRVQGTGANVLTF
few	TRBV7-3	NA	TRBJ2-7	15	TGTGCCAGCAGCGTCCTAGGCGGCGAAGCCTACGAGCAGTACTTC	CASSVLGGEAYEQYF
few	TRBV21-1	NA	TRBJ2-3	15	TGTGCCAGCAGCAACCGACAGGGCGGCACAGATACGCAGTATTTT	CASSNRQGGTDTQYF
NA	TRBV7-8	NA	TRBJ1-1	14	TGTGCCAGCAGCCCCTCAGGCCTGAACACTGAAGCTTTCTTT	CASSPSGLNTEAFF
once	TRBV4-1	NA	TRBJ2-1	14	TGCGCCAGCAGCCAAGAAGACGCTAACAATGAGCAGTTCTTC	CASSQEDANNEQFF
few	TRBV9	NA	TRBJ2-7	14	TGTGCCAGCAGCGTAGGAGTAGTTCAGTACGAGCAGTACTTC	CASSVGVVQYEQYF
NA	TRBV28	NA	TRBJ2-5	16	TGTGCCAGCAGTTTTAGCGGAGGGGCTCTCTGGGAGACCCAGTACTTC	CASSFSGGALWETQYF
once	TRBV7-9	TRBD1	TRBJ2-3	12	TGTGCCAGCAATACAGGGGGGGATACGCAGTATTTT	CASNTGGDTQYF
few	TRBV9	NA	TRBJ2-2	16	TGTGCCAGCAGCGTGCGAACTTCCCCGAACACCGGGGAGCTGTTTTTT	CASSVRTSPNTGELFF
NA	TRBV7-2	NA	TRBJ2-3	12	TGTGCCAGCAGCCCCTACACAGATACGCAGTATTTT	CASSPYTDTQYF
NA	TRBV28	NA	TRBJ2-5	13	TGTGCCAGCAATCCGAACTACCAAGAGACCCAGTACTTC	CASNPNYQETQYF
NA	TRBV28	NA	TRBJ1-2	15	TGTGCCAGCACCATCGCGCGGGGGGCCGGTGACGGCTACACCTTC	CASTIARGAGDGYTF
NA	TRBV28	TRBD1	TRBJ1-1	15	TGTGCCAGCAGTTCCACCGGGACAGGAGTCACTGAAGCTTTCTTT	CASSSTGTGVTEAFF
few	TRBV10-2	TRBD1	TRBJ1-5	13	TGCGCCAGCAGAGCCGGGACAGGGAAGCCCCAGCATTTT	CASRAGTGKPQHF
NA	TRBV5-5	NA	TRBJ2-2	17	TGTGCCAGCAGCTTGCCTTCCGGGGGCTCGAACACCGGGGAGCTGTTTTTT	CASSLPSGGSNTGELFF
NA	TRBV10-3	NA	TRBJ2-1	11	TGTGCCACGGGCGGCTACAATGAGCAGTTCTTC	CATGGYNEQFF
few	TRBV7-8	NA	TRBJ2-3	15	TGTGCCAGCAGCTTGAGCGGAGGGGCGGTAGATACGCAGTATTTT	CASSLSGGAVDTQYF
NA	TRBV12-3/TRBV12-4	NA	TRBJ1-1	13	TGTGCCAGCAGTCCCGACCGGGGCACTGAAGCTTTCTTT	CASSPDRGTEAFF
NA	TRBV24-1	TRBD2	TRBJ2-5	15	TGTGCCACCAGCGCCGGATTGAGGGAGGGAGAGACCCAGTACTTC	CATSAGLREGETQYF
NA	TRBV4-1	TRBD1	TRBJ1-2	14	TGCGCCAGCAGCCAAGACCGAGACAGGGGAGGCTACACCTTC	CASSQDRDRGGYTF
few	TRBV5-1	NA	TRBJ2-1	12	TGCGCCAGCAGCGTAGGGTACAATGAGCAGTTCTTC	CASSVGYNEQFF
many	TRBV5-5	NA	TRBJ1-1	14	TGTGCCAGCACTTCGTTCAGATGGAACACTGAAGCTTTCTTT	CASTSFRWNTEAFF
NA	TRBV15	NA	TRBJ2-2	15	TGTGCCACCAGCAGAGTCGGGAGTGGCACCGGGGAGCTGTTTTTT	CATSRVGSGTGELFF
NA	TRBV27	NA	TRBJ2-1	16	TGTGCCAGCAGTTTATTGCCTACCCTCTCCTACAATGAGCAGTTCTTC	CASSLLPTLSYNEQFF